The 9 T cell receptor beta chains listed next were all sequenced from one sample in a study of T-cell reconstitution after alpha-beta-depleted transplantation in children. Unique molecular identifiers were used to barcode this TCRbeta library. A single record per CDR3 protein comes from TCRdb applying MiXCR to the PCR reads. This sample has 350,000 to 400,000 distinct CDR3 sequences, with 10% to 15% found just once. Specimen: PBMCs, collected from the stem cell graft. All receptors derive from a human donor who donated a stem cell graft to a child with Fanconi anemia.

This clonotype was seen many times. The chain couples TRBV6-6 to TRBJ2-7; weak D call: TRBD2 (5 bases). V lost 3 bases, J lost 6 bases, and 12 bases lay in between. This CDR3 is 13 amino acids long. In germline, CDR1 is MNHNY, CDR2 SVGAGI (reference sequence). CDR3 nucleotides: TGTGCCAGCAGTTATGAGGGCTGGGGCGAGCAGTACTTC. It specifies CASSYEGWGEQYF.

This clonotype was seen a handful of times. V and J are TRBV4-2 and TRBJ2-3; possible D gene TRBD1, 5 bases. CDR1 is LGHNA, CDR2 YNFKEQ, per germline. The CDR3 is 12 amino acids. With 1 base removed from V and 15 bases from J, the gap between germline ends came to 14 bases. The CDR3 coding sequence is TGTGCCAGCAGCCAAGGGGGCAGGGTTGGATATTTT. It translates to CASSQGGRVGYF.

Many counts were recorded for this clonotype. The chain carries TRBV10-2 and TRBJ1-1; 8 bases agree with TRBD1. The trim removed 6 bases at V and 1 base at J, leaving 4 bases unmatched. This CDR3 spans 14 amino acids. The germline gives CDR1 WSHSY, CDR2 SAAADI. CDR3 nucleotides: TGCGCCAGCAGGGGGACAGGCTGGAACACTGAAGCTTTCTTT. Its translation: CASRGTGWNTEAFF.

This clonotype was seen repeatedly, ten times or more. The CDR3 is CASSFTEDYEQYF. In DNA form, the CDR3 reads TGTGCCAGCAGTTTCACGGAGGACTACGAGCAGTACTTC. The chain has TRBV28 and TRBJ2-7; a possible D gene is TRBD2 (5 bases). Trimming shortened V by 3 bases and J by 3 bases, and 9 bases separated the two germline ends. Germline values: CDR1 MDHEN, CDR2 SYDVKM. The CDR3 contains 13 residues.

This clonotype was seen a few times. The chain carries TRBV19 and TRBJ1-1, with 7 bases aligning to TRBD1. After removal of 7 bases from V and 4 bases from J, the junction contained 9 bases not matched to a gene. Germline-derived CDR1 and CDR2 are LNHDA and SQIVND (reference sequence). There are 14 residues in the CDR3. The DNA of the CDR3 is TGTGCCAGTACCAGGGGGGTTGGTGGCACTGAAGCTTTCTTT. It yields the protein CASTRGVGGTEAFF.

The chain joins TRBV5-1 to TRBJ1-1; D ambiguous. Germline CDR1 reads SGHRS; CDR2 reads YFSETQ. This CDR3 has 14 amino acids. V was pared by 6 bases and J by 4 bases, with 16 bases between. CDR3 coding DNA: TGCGCCAGCACCGGAAGGGTCGAAGGCACTGAAGCTTTCTTT. It translates to CASTGRVEGTEAFF.

As concerns this clonotype: Just one base apart from a much larger clone, this may be a read error. The J gene is TRBJ2-5, the V gene TRBV5-6, with D possibly being TRBD2 (5 bases). CDR3 length: 13 residues. CDR1 and CDR2 (germline): SGHDT, YYEEEE. V gave up 2 bases and J gave up 7 bases, with 12 bases separating them. The CDR3 nucleotides are TGTGCCAGCAGCTTACGGGGTTCCATGACCCAGTACTTC. Amino acid sequence: CASSLRGSMTQYF.

V and J are TRBV4-3 and TRBJ1-4, with D perhaps TRBD1 (6 bases). The CDR3 totals 15 residues. Trimming stripped 2 bases from V and 8 bases from J, with 15 bases between. Germline CDR1 is LGHNA and CDR2 is YSLEER. The CDR3 protein is CASSQTPRGNEKLFF. CDR3 nucleotides: TGCGCCAGCAGCCAAACACCAAGGGGGAACGAAAAACTGTTTTTT.

This clonotype turned up a few times. The chain employs TRBV27 and TRBJ2-1; D assignment may be TRBD1 or TRBD2 (5 bases each). Per the germline V gene, CDR1 is MNHEY and CDR2 is SMNVEV (reference sequence). The CDR3 covers 18 residues. The ends were cut back, 1 base at V and 6 bases at J, with 22 bases in the middle. In DNA, the CDR3 is TGTGCCAGCAGTTTATTCCCCCCGGGGCTCCGTAGTGCCAATGAGCAGTTCTTC. Protein: CASSLFPPGLRSANEQFF.